Presented here are 20 T cell receptor beta chains from one specimen sequenced in a study of cytomegalovirus exposure and HLA in healthy donors. Amplification used 60 Vbeta primers and 13 Jbeta primers. Only in-frame clones appear in the TCRdb table, and some are missing; sequencing was by immunoSEQ multiplex PCR. The sample shows about 130,000 clones, 80% of them seen only once. Sequencing was done on a sample of PBMCs. The receptors shown here come from a young man in good health and CMV-seronegative.

As for this clone: Its ends do not fully match the called genes, so a read error is possible. The gene calls are TRBV29-1 and TRBJ1-2; D gene uncertain. CDR3 size: 13 residues. Germline V gives CDR1 SQVTM, CDR2 ANQGSEA. The CDR3 region is CSVDRGLSDGYPF. The CDR3, as DNA: TGCAGCGTTGATCGTGGGCTGTCGGATGGCTACCCCTTC.

The chain uses TRBV7-9 and TRBJ2-7, with 9 bases matching TRBD1. V shed 5 bases and J 1 base; nucleotides not matched to a gene: 9. The CDR3 has 16 residues. The V gene's germline CDR1 is SEHNR and CDR2 FQNEAQ (reference sequence). The CDR3 DNA is TGTGCCAGCAGCCCCAGGCCGGGGACAGGGTCCTACGAGCAGTACTTC. Its translation: CASSPRPGTGSYEQYF.

This chain connects TRBV6-5 to TRBJ1-1, with 8 bases identical to TRBD1. Germline values: CDR1 MNHEY, CDR2 SVGAGI. The CDR3 extends over 15 amino acids. The J segment lost 1 base and the V segment lost 4 bases, leaving 5 bases of the junction unmatched. Here the CDR3 reads CASSSPGQANTEAFF. The DNA for the CDR3 is TGTGCCAGCAGTTCGCCGGGACAGGCGAACACTGAAGCTTTCTTT.

The rearrangement links TRBV9 to TRBJ2-3; 9 nucleotides align to TRBD1. Germline assignment: CDR1 SGDLS and CDR2 YYNGEE. CDR3 length equals 15 residues. J lost 3 bases, V lost 4 bases, and 6 bases had no gene match. CDR3 DNA: TGTGCCAGCAGCTTAAGGACAGGGGCAACAGATACGCAGTATTTT. It codes for CASSLRTGATDTQYF.

This chain uses TRBV11-3 with TRBJ2-1, with TRBD2 matching 12 bases. J gave up 5 bases and V 2 bases, and 4 bases lay outside the gene matches. CDR3 size: 16 residues. Germline V gene data show CDR1 as SGHNT and CDR2 as YENEEA. The CDR3 DNA reads TGTGCCAGCAGCTTAAGGACTAGCGGGGTTCACAATGAGCAGTTCTTC. It is translated as CASSLRTSGVHNEQFF.

This clone occurred once. The CDR3 here is CASSSYLIAEAYEQYF. The CDR3 bases are TGTGCCAGCAGTTCTTATCTGATAGCGGAAGCCTACGAGCAGTACTTC. The chain uses TRBV6-5 and TRBJ2-7; perhaps TRBD2 as D (6 bases). The CDR3 sequence is 16 residues long. V shed 4 bases and J shed 2 bases, with 18 bases lying between them. CDR1 MNHEY and CDR2 SVGAGI come from the germline V gene.

The V call is TRBV19, the J call TRBJ1-1; D is ambiguous. Germline CDR1 and CDR2: LNHDA and SQIVND (reference sequence). Between the trimmed V and J ends, which lost 3 bases and 1 base, there was a span of 9 bases. This CDR3 spans 14 amino acids. Here the CDR3 DNA reads TGTGCCAGTAGTATCTGGGCTCCGAACACTGAAGCTTTCTTT. Translated, it gives CASSIWAPNTEAFF.

The V gene is TRBV10-3, the J gene TRBJ1-3; no clear D. V lost 4 bases and J lost 4, with 8 bases in between. Germline V gene sequence: CDR1 ENHRY, CDR2 SYGVKD. The CDR3 sequence is 13 residues long. The CDR3 DNA reads TGTGCCATCAGTGGGTCCCTCGGAAACACCATATATTTT. As protein: CAISGSLGNTIYF.

V is TRBV27 and J is TRBJ2-7; 11 bases map to TRBD2. V lost 3 bases, J lost 5 bases, and 6 bases stayed unmatched. Per the germline V gene, CDR1 is MNHEY and CDR2 is SMNVEV (reference sequence). The CDR3 runs 15 residues. Here the CDR3 DNA reads TGTGCCAGCAGTTTGAGAACTAGCGGGAGACACGAGCAGTACTTC. This codes for CASSLRTSGRHEQYF.

This chain joins TRBV19 and TRBJ2-2; 7 positions agree with TRBD2. This CDR3 has 12 residues. The germline CDR1 and CDR2 sequences are LNHDA and SQIVND (reference sequence). V lost 10 bases and J lost 6; bases outside the gene matches: 5. CDR3 in DNA: TGTGCCACACAGACTAGCCCCGGGGAGCTGTTTTTT. Its translation is CATQTSPGELFF.

V usage is TRBV27 and J usage is TRBJ1-3; tentative D call: TRBD1 (6 bases). Trimming shortened V by 2 bases and J by 7 bases, and 12 bases separated the two germline ends. CDR3 length equals 14 residues. Germline V gene lookup returns CDR1 MNHEY and CDR2 SMNVEV (reference sequence). The CDR3 coding sequence is TGTGCCAGCAGTTTAGAGCCCCAGGGGAACACCATATATTTT. It encodes CASSLEPQGNTIYF.

This clone was counted once. The chain is built from TRBV25-1 and TRBJ1-1; maybe TRBD1 (5 bases). CDR3 length: 13 residues. Trimming removed 1 base at V and 13 bases at J, with 16 bases between. Looked up from germline, CDR1 is MGHDK and CDR2 is SYGVNS. In nucleotides, the CDR3 is TGTGCCAGCAGTGAATTTAGTCAGGGTTGGAGTTTCTTT. It specifies CASSEFSQGWSFF.

On this clone itself: At one end, the junction sequence differs from germline, possibly due to a read error. The rearrangement links TRBV7-7 to TRBJ2-3; TRBD2 aligns across 8 bases. The CDR3 runs to 15 residues. The germline V gene has CDR1 SSHAT and CDR2 FNYEAQ (reference sequence). The CDR3 protein is CASTKPAGEPDTQYF. CDR3 nucleotides: TGTGCTAGCACAAAACCAGCGGGAGAACCAGATACGCAGTATTTT. Based on the CDR3 plus reference TRBV7-7 and TRBJ2-3, the full variable domain is GAGVSQSPRYKVTKRGQDVTLRCDPISSHATLYWYQQALGQGPEFLTYFNYEAQPDKSGLPSDRFSAERPEGSISTLTIQRTEQRDSAMYRCASTKPAGEPDTQYFGPGTRLTVL.

V is TRBV29-1 and J is TRBJ1-5, with 8 bases matching TRBD1. CDR1 SQVTM and CDR2 ANQGSEA come from the germline V gene. V was pared by 4 bases and J by 4 bases, with 3 bases of the junction left unmatched. The CDR3 consists of 13 residues. This CDR3 is CSVGTGSNQPQHF. The CDR3 nucleotides are TGCAGCGTTGGGACAGGGAGTAATCAGCCCCAGCATTTT.

The rearrangement uses TRBV7-9 and TRBJ2-5, with 12 bases fitting TRBD2. With V trimmed by 2 bases and J by 0 bases, 7 bases remained unmatched. Germline CDR1 reads SEHNR; CDR2 reads FQNEAQ (reference sequence). This CDR3 comprises 18 residues. This CDR3 is CASSLPLAGGPNQETQYF. The DNA for the CDR3 is TGTGCCAGCAGCTTACCGCTAGCGGGAGGGCCGAACCAAGAGACCCAGTACTTC. The whole variable domain, remainder taken from reference TRBV7-9 and TRBJ2-5, is DTGVSQNPRHKITKRGQNVTFRCDPISEHNRLYWYRQTLGQGPEFLTYFQNEAQLEKSRLLSDRFSAERPKGSFSTLEIQRTEQGDSAMYLCASSLPLAGGPNQETQYFGPGTRLLVL.

This clone has more than one count but fewer than ten. In nucleotides, the CDR3 is TGTGCCAGCAGCGTAGGGACTAGCGGGAGTCCCTACGAGCAGTACTTC. Encoded protein: CASSVGTSGSPYEQYF. The chain links TRBV7-9 to TRBJ2-7; 14 bases fit TRBD2. Germline loops: CDR1 SEHNR, CDR2 FQNEAQ (reference sequence). The V and J ends lost 5 bases and 2 bases, in that order; junction bases with no gene match: 5. This CDR3 region has 16 residues.

The chain combines TRBV2 with TRBJ2-5; 10 positions match TRBD2. The DNA end favors TRBJ2-7, so the J call may be wrong. CDR3 size: 15 residues. Germline V gene sequence: CDR1 SNHLY, CDR2 FYNNEI. The CDR3 reads CASSETSGVSYEQYF. The DNA of the CDR3 is TGTGCCAGCAGTGAAACTAGCGGGGTCTCCTACGAGCAGTACTTC.

V is TRBV2 and J is TRBJ2-1; 7 bases fit TRBD2. Trimming took 4 bases from V and 4 from J; bases not matched to a gene: 13. Per germline, CDR1 SNHLY and CDR2 FYNNEI. This CDR3 has 17 amino acids. The CDR3: CASSALLALGDYNEQFF. In nucleotides, the CDR3 is TGTGCCAGCAGTGCCTTACTAGCGCTTGGGGATTACAATGAGCAGTTCTTC.

This clone was seen once. The chain is built from TRBV10-1 and TRBJ2-2; TRBD1 matches at 9 bases. Losses at the gene ends were 10 bases for V and 1 base for J; bases not matched to a gene: 7. Looked up from germline, CDR1 is WNHNN and CDR2 is SYGVQD (reference sequence). There are 15 residues in the CDR3. CDR3 sequence: CAKAGTGRNTGELFF. DNA of the CDR3: TGCGCCAAAGCCGGGACAGGGAGGAACACCGGGGAGCTGTTTTTT.

V gene TRBV13 combines with J gene TRBJ1-1; tentatively, D is TRBD1 (6 bases). The CDR3 sequence is 17 residues long. The ends were cut back, 2 bases at V and 4 bases at J, with 20 bases in the middle. The germline V gene has CDR1 PRHDT and CDR2 FYEKMQ (reference sequence). In DNA, the CDR3 is TGTGCCAGCAGCTTACCCGGTCAGGGGCAGGGGCGCACTGAAGCTTTCTTT. Translated, it gives CASSLPGQGQGRTEAFF.